A selection of T cell receptor beta chains follows, all from one sample in a study of T cell repertoires in cytomegalovirus infection. One entry per CDR3 protein results from TCRdb running MiXCR on the reads. The table includes fewer than 850,000 distinct CDR3 sequences, approximately 32% detected once. Their cognate antigens are unknown. The specimen was cultured CD8+ T cells from PBMCs, collected from culture after CMV antigen stimulation. The receptors were gathered from a human donor in good health (CMV status not recorded). Some clones in this sample may be carry-over from other donors' samples. CDR3s include the opening cysteine and the closing phenylalanine or tryptophan. D genes are given only for firm matches. Size is omitted from some rows. Given values are once, few, many or a class for expanded clones.

D: .
V: TRBV20-1
size: .
J: TRBJ1-1
DNA: TGCAGTGCTAGAGAGACGGTAAGGGCTTTCTTT
CDR3: CSARETVRAFF

D: .
V: TRBV12-3/TRBV12-4
size: few
J: TRBJ2-7
DNA: TGTGCCAGCAGTTTAAGCCCGATACAGGCCCCATACGAGCAGTACTTC
CDR3: CASSLSPIQAPYEQYF

D: TRBD1
V: TRBV9
size: .
J: TRBJ1-1
DNA: TGTGCCAGCAGCGTAGAGGGGGCATTCGTGTCCGACACTGAAGCTTTCTTT
CDR3: CASSVEGAFVSDTEAFF

D: .
V: TRBV7-2
size: many
J: TRBJ1-5
DNA: TGTGCCAGCAGCTTGGGTCTGTTCGGTAATCAGCCCCAGCATTTT
CDR3: CASSLGLFGNQPQHF

D: .
V: TRBV6-6
size: once
J: TRBJ1-1
DNA: TGTGCCAGCAGCTACCGGGCTTACACTGAAGTTTTCTTT
CDR3: CASSYRAYTEVFF

D: TRBD1
V: TRBV7-8
size: many
J: TRBJ2-1
DNA: TGTGCCAGCAGCCCAAGCTTCGGGACAGACCCCTACAATGAGCAGTTCTTC
CDR3: CASSPSFGTDPYNEQFF

D: .
V: TRBV7-2
size: many
J: TRBJ1-2
DNA: TGTGCCAGCAGCGTCCTCAACAGAACTGGGACCTATGGCTACACCTTC
CDR3: CASSVLNRTGTYGYTF

D: .
V: TRBV4-1
size: many
J: TRBJ1-5
DNA: TGCGCCAGCAGCTCCTCCGCGGGGGCGCGGGTCCAGCCCCAGCATTTT
CDR3: CASSSSAGARVQPQHF

D: .
V: TRBV29-1
size: .
J: TRBJ2-7
DNA: TGCAGCGTTGACTGGGGGTACGAGCAGTACTTC
CDR3: CSVDWGYEQYF

D: TRBD1
V: TRBV6-2/TRBV6-3
size: .
J: TRBJ2-2
DNA: TGTGCCAGCAGTTACGCGCGCCCTACTAGGGACAGACCCACCGGGGAGCTGTTTTTT
CDR3: CASSYARPTRDRPTGELFF

D: TRBD1
V: TRBV19
size: many
J: TRBJ1-6
DNA: TGTGCCAGTAGTTCGCAGCCGACAGGGAACAATTCACCCCTCCACTTT
CDR3: CASSSQPTGNNSPLHF

D: TRBD2
V: TRBV7-8
size: many
J: TRBJ2-1
DNA: TGTGCCAGCAGCTCGATGACTAGCGGGGGAGGAGATGAGCAGTTCTTC
CDR3: CASSSMTSGGGDEQFF

D: .
V: TRBV4-2
size: few
J: TRBJ1-1
DNA: TGTGCCAGCAGCCAAGTCCCCAGGGCCCCGTTGAACACTGAAGCTTTCTTT
CDR3: CASSQVPRAPLNTEAFF

D: .
V: TRBV7-2
size: many
J: TRBJ1-1
DNA: TGTGCCAGCAGCCCCAAAAATTCTGTGGTGAGCACTGAAGCTTTCTTT
CDR3: CASSPKNSVVSTEAFF

D: .
V: TRBV3-1
size: few
J: TRBJ2-3
DNA: TGTGCCAGCAGCCCAGTCCTTACTAGCACAGATACGCAGTATTTT
CDR3: CASSPVLTSTDTQYF

D: TRBD1
V: TRBV7-6
size: .
J: TRBJ2-2
DNA: TGTGCCAGCAGCTTAGCACCAGGGGGTTACCCCGGGGAGCTGTTTTTT
CDR3: CASSLAPGGYPGELFF

D: TRBD2
V: TRBV12-3/TRBV12-4
size: .
J: TRBJ2-3
DNA: TGTGCCAGCAGCCCGCCTAGCGGGGTTCGGAATACGCAGTATTTT
CDR3: CASSPPSGVRNTQYF

D: TRBD1
V: TRBV19
size: .
J: TRBJ1-5
DNA: TGTGCCAGTAGGGACAGGGGAAAAGGCAATCAGCCCCAGCATTTT
CDR3: CASRDRGKGNQPQHF

D: TRBD1
V: TRBV7-9
size: .
J: TRBJ2-1
DNA: TGTGGCAGCAGCTTACCTGACAGGGTCTCCTACAATGAGCAGTTCTTC
CDR3: CGSSLPDRVSYNEQFF

D: .
V: TRBV11-3
size: .
J: TRBJ2-6
DNA: TGTGCCAGCAGCGCACCCACAGTGGATGGCTCTGGGGCCAACGTCCTGACTTTC
CDR3: CASSAPTVDGSGANVLTF

D: .
V: TRBV5-1
size: few
J: TRBJ2-3
DNA: TGCGCCAGCAGATCGGTGGGGGAAGGTACAGATACGCAGTATTTT
CDR3: CASRSVGEGTDTQYF

D: TRBD1
V: TRBV18
size: few
J: TRBJ1-1
DNA: TGTGCCAGCTCACCAACTGGACAGGGGCGAGAGGCTTTCTTT
CDR3: CASSPTGQGREAFF

D: .
V: TRBV6-1
size: few
J: TRBJ1-5
DNA: TGTGCCAGCAGGCTGGGGAGAGACACTTATCAGCCCCAGCATTTT
CDR3: CASRLGRDTYQPQHF

D: TRBD1
V: TRBV7-3
size: many
J: TRBJ2-6
DNA: TGTGCCAGCAGCTTTATACGGGACAGGGAGGGGTCCGGGGCCAACGTCCTGACTTTC
CDR3: CASSFIRDREGSGANVLTF

D: .
V: TRBV6-2/TRBV6-3
size: few
J: TRBJ1-5
DNA: TGTGCCAGCAGTTATGGGAGACAGCCCCAGCATTTT
CDR3: CASSYGRQPQHF

D: .
V: TRBV7-8
size: many
J: TRBJ1-1
DNA: TGTGCCAGCAGCCTCCGTTATATTGCCACTGAAGCTTTCTTT
CDR3: CASSLRYIATEAFF

D: .
V: TRBV5-4
size: .
J: TRBJ2-7
DNA: TGTGCCAGCAGGGCCGATACCCCCTACGAGCAGTACTTC
CDR3: CASRADTPYEQYF

D: .
V: TRBV27
size: .
J: TRBJ2-3
DNA: TGTGCCAGCAGTCCTAGTGAAGATACGCAGTATTTT
CDR3: CASSPSEDTQYF

D: .
V: TRBV11-1
size: .
J: TRBJ1-1
DNA: TGTGCCAGCAGCTTAAGGAGGCAGCGGAACACTGAAGCTTTCTTT
CDR3: CASSLRRQRNTEAFF

D: .
V: TRBV28
size: many
J: TRBJ1-3
DNA: TGTGCCAGCAGTTGGAACGGACCCACCATATATTTT
CDR3: CASSWNGPTIYF

D: .
V: TRBV4-2
size: .
J: TRBJ2-3
DNA: TGTGCCAGCAGCCAAGATCTAGCGAGCACAGATACGCAGTATTTT
CDR3: CASSQDLASTDTQYF